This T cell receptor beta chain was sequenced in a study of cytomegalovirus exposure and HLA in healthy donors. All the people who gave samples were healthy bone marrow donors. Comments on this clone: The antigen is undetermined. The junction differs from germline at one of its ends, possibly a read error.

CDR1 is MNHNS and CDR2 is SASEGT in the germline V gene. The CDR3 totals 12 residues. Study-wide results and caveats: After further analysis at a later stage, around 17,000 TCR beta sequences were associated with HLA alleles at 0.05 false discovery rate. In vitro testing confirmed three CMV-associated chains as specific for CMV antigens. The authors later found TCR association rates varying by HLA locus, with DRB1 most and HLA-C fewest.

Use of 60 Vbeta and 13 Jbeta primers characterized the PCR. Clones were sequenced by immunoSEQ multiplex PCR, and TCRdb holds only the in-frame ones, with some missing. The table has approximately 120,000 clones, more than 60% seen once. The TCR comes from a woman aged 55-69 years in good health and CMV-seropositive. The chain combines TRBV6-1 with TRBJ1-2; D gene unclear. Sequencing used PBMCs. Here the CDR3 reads CASSPGNCGYTF. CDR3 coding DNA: TGTGCCAGCAGCCCTGGTAACTGTGGCTACACCTTC.